This T cell receptor beta chain was identified in a study of control samples from healthy donors and cancer patients (TCRdb year 2020). Relative to germline, V is 0 bases shorter and J is 4 bases shorter, with 4 bases between their ends. The germline V gene sets CDR1 to MGHRA and CDR2 to YSYEKL. Including the terminal cysteine and phenylalanine, the CDR3 comprises 13 residues. Kept here is only the CDR3 DNA, which spans 39 bases and is read in frame from base 1. Library preparation was by the immunoSEQ multiplex PCR assay. TCRdb obtained this table from immuneACCESS and retained in-frame rearrangements with V and J assigned. These tables miss some clones; where compared with another copy, unresolved V genes account for less than half of the shortfall, and the remainder is unexplained. This sample is represented by approximately 100,000 clones; around 86% of them were singletons. Of the sample, under 25% falls within the top ten clones.

This clone showed up just a few times. The clone's antigen remains unknown. Per-base qualities were not stored, and no clone one base away is much larger. The chain was built from TRBV4-1 and TRBJ2-1; the D gene identity is not certain. The sample comprised blood. The source of this sequence is a man aged 25 to 45 in good health. The CDR3 amino acid sequence is: CASSQDPYNEQFF. In nucleotide form, the sequence is TGCGCCAGCAGCCAAGATCCTTACAATGAGCAGTTCTTC.